The 9 T cell receptor beta chains below come from one sample, sequenced in a study of fetal regulatory T cell absence and autoimmunity. Data came from immunoSEQ multiplex PCR; TCRdb stores just in-frame clones and leaves some out. The profile shows roughly 95,000 clones, 72% of them singletons. The sample comprised pancreas tissue. Receptors originate from a male donor with IPEX syndrome.

Details on this clone: One end of the junction fails to match germline, which may point to a read error. This sequence joins TRBV2 and TRBJ1-2, with TRBD1 identical over 9 bases. In germline, CDR1 is SNHLY, CDR2 FYNNEI. This CDR3 contains 14 residues. CDR3 coding DNA: TGTGCCAGCAGCGAATTACAGGGGGCGGATGGCTGCACCTTC. It specifies CASSELQGADGCTF. The whole variable domain, filled in from reference TRBV2 and TRBJ1-2, reads EPEVTQTPSHQVTQMGQEVILRCVPISNHLYFYWYRQILGQKVEFLVSFYNNEISEKSEIFDDQFSVERPDGSNFTLKIRSTKLEDSAMYFCASSELQGADGCTFGSGTRLTVV.

This clone was found once. This chain links TRBV7-6 with TRBJ2-7, with 7 nucleotides matching TRBD2. V lost 1 base to trimming and J lost 0 bases; unmatched junction nucleotides: 0. CDR1 SGHVS and CDR2 FNYEAQ come from the germline V gene. This CDR3 contains 14 residues. DNA of the CDR3: TGTGCCAGCAGCTTAGGGACTAGCTCCTACGAGCAGTACTTC. It specifies CASSLGTSSYEQYF.

V gene TRBV13 combines with J gene TRBJ2-3; perhaps TRBD1 as D (6 bases). CDR1 is PRHDT and CDR2 is FYEKMQ in the germline V gene (reference sequence). V lost 5 bases and J 1 base, leaving 13 bases between the germline ends. The CDR3 consists of 15 residues. CDR3 protein: CASSPGATRTDTQYF. CDR3 sequence (DNA): TGTGCCAGCAGCCCAGGGGCAACACGCACAGATACGCAGTATTTT. Looking up the rest from reference TRBV13 and TRBJ2-3 gives the full variable domain: AAGVIQSPRHLIKEKRETATLKCYPIPRHDTVYWYQQGPGQDPQFLISFYEKMQSDKGSIPDRFSAQQFSDYHSELNMSSLELGDSALYFCASSPGATRTDTQYFGPGTRLTVL.

J is TRBJ2-1 and V is TRBV19; D perhaps matches TRBD1 (6 bases). The germline V gene encodes CDR1 LNHDA and CDR2 SQIVND (reference sequence). The CDR3 length is 12 residues. Trimming took 10 bases from V and 7 from J, leaving 14 bases between them. CDR3: CAIKTGWNEQFF. CDR3 nucleotides: TGTGCCATCAAAACAGGGTGGAATGAGCAGTTCTTC.

J is TRBJ2-3 and V is TRBV6-5, with 7 bases identical to TRBD2. With V trimmed by 9 bases and J by 3 bases, 12 bases remained unmatched. Germline V gives CDR1 MNHEY, CDR2 SVGAGI. The CDR3 has 15 residues. The DNA of the CDR3 is TGTGCCAGGCTTCCTTGTTGGGGAGGGACAGATACGCAGTATTTT. Residues: CARLPCWGGTDTQYF.

V gene TRBV6-4 combines with J gene TRBJ1-5, with D tentatively TRBD1 (5 bases). The CDR3 is 17 residues long. The V end was cut by 7 bases, the J end by 0 bases, with 19 bases between. Germline V CDR1 and CDR2: MRHNA, SNTAGT. CDR3 nucleotide sequence: TGTGCCAGCAATTCCCCGCTGAGGGGTTATAGCAATCAGCCCCAGCATTTT. As protein: CASNSPLRGYSNQPQHF.

The chain uses TRBV6-1 and TRBJ2-4; D is uncertain. Trimming left V 6 bases short and J 0 bases short, with 6 bases between. The CDR3 has 13 amino acids. CDR1 is MNHNS, CDR2 SASEGT, per germline. In nucleotides, the CDR3 is TGTGCCAGCAGGGGCCAAGCCAAAAACATTCAGTACTTC. This gives the protein CASRGQAKNIQYF.

The rearrangement joins TRBV10-3 to TRBJ2-1; 10 nucleotides agree with TRBD2. Germline V gene lookup returns CDR1 ENHRY and CDR2 SYGVKD. The CDR3 consists of 18 residues. The V gene end was trimmed by 0 bases and the J gene end by 4 bases; junction bases not matched to a gene: 9. The CDR3 here is CAISESGLAAGTYNEQFF. DNA of the CDR3: TGTGCCATCAGTGAGTCTGGACTAGCGGCAGGTACGTACAATGAGCAGTTCTTC.

In DNA, the CDR3 is TGTGCAAGTCGCTATCCGGGACGGTGGAACGGAGGCTACGAGCAGTACTTC. The encoded protein is CASRYPGRWNGGYEQYF. The genes are TRBV12-2 and TRBJ2-7. TRBV12-2 is a documented pseudogene. CDR3 size: 17 residues.